The 23 T cell receptor beta chains below come from one sample, sequenced in a study of CD8 T cells in Susac syndrome. The authors reverse transcribed roughly 0.5 to 1 ug RNA with random hexamers. TCRdb called the immunoSEQ multiplex PCR reads again in MiXCR, with one record for every CDR3 protein. The repertoire holds 150,000 to 200,000 distinct CDR3 sequences, with 93% as singletons. The sample comprised CD4+ T cells from PBMCs. The receptors were sampled from a human donor in good health.

V and J are TRBV29-1 and TRBJ1-1; no definite D call. The germline CDR1 and CDR2 sequences are SQVTM and ANQGSEA. Trimming pared 4 bases from V and 3 bases from J, leaving 9 bases between. The CDR3 extends over 12 amino acids. The CDR3 DNA reads as TGCAGCGTTGTATTCCAGGACACTGAAGCTTTCTTT. Amino acid sequence: CSVVFQDTEAFF. Full variable domain (rest looked up from reference TRBV29-1 and TRBJ1-1): SAVISQKPSRDICQRGTSLTIQCQVDSQVTMMFWYRQQPGQSLTLIATANQGSEATYESGFVIDKFPISRPNLTFSTLTVSNMSPEDSSIYLCSVVFQDTEAFFGQGTRLTVV.

J is TRBJ1-1 and V is TRBV7-8; D gene ambiguous. The CDR3 is 15 residues long. V was clipped by 4 bases and J by 1 base, with 13 bases between them. Germline-derived CDR1 and CDR2 are SGHVS and FQNEAQ. CDR3 DNA: TGTGCCAGCAGCTCGTTCTACCGGGAGAACACTGAAGCTTTCTTT. This codes for CASSSFYRENTEAFF.

This rearrangement joins TRBV4-1 to TRBJ1-2; D is ambiguous. Germline V lookup: CDR1 MGHRA, CDR2 YSYEKL. Trimming shortened V by 1 base and J by 8 bases, and 17 bases separated the two germline ends. The CDR3 sequence is 15 residues long. CDR3 in amino acids: CASSQVGTSLGGYTF. The CDR3 nucleotides read TGCGCCAGCAGCCAAGTGGGCACATCTTTGGGCGGCTACACCTTC.

The CDR3 here is CASSQDQVSGEKLFF. CDR3 nucleotides: TGCGCCAGCAGCCAAGACCAGGTTTCGGGGGAAAAACTGTTTTTT. The chain is built from TRBV4-1 and TRBJ1-4; no definite D call. Germline CDR1 is MGHRA and CDR2 is YSYEKL. V was clipped by 0 bases and J by 8 bases, with 13 bases between them. The CDR3 spans 15 residues.

The V gene is TRBV5-1, the J gene TRBJ2-7; D perhaps matches TRBD1 (6 bases). Germline CDR1 SGHRS, CDR2 YFSETQ. This CDR3 spans 14 amino acids. The ends were cut back, 4 bases at V and 2 bases at J, with 13 bases in the middle. CDR3 DNA: TGCGCCAGCAGCCTAATGACAGGAACCTACGAGCAGTACTTC. Encoded protein: CASSLMTGTYEQYF.

The rearrangement links TRBV2 to TRBJ2-3, with 7 bases aligning to TRBD2. The CDR3 length is 15 residues. CDR1 SNHLY and CDR2 FYNNEI come from the germline V gene. The ends lost 6 bases at V and 3 bases at J; junction bases unmatched: 9. The CDR3 coding sequence is TGTGCCAGCAGCCCCCAGGGAGGGACGACAGATACGCAGTATTTT. This encodes CASSPQGGTTDTQYF.

This chain connects TRBV9 to TRBJ2-1; 7 bases are shared with TRBD1. The V gene's germline CDR1 is SGDLS and CDR2 YYNGEE. V was pared by 0 bases and J by 4 bases, with 7 bases of the junction left unmatched. CDR3 length: 16 residues. The CDR3 sequence: CASSVEGDSFYNEQFF. CDR3 in DNA: TGTGCCAGCAGCGTAGAGGGGGACAGCTTTTACAATGAGCAGTTCTTC.

The V call is TRBV6-1, the J call TRBJ2-7; TRBD2 matches 11 bases. The CDR3 sequence is 12 residues long. Trimming cost V 8 bases and J 9 bases; bases outside gene matches: 6. Germline lookup yields CDR1 MNHNS and CDR2 SASEGT. Here the CDR3 DNA reads TGTGCCAGCGCACGACTAGCGGGGTGGCAGTACTTC. Translating gives CASARLAGWQYF.

This clonotype was seen just once. V usage is TRBV28 and J usage is TRBJ1-6; D gene uncertain. The CDR3 is 12 residues long. Looked up from germline, CDR1 is MDHEN and CDR2 is SYDVKM. V shed 5 bases and J shed 7 bases, with 6 bases lying between them. The CDR3 region is CASSDGNSPLHF. The CDR3 DNA sequence: TGTGCCAGCAGTGATGGAAATTCACCCCTCCACTTT.

The V gene is TRBV3-1, the J gene TRBJ2-4; D is unresolved. The CDR3 runs to 15 residues. The germline CDR1 and CDR2 sequences are LGHDT and YNNKEL (reference sequence). V gave up 0 bases and J gave up 2 bases, with 8 bases separating them. CDR3 protein: CASSQDLGTKNIQYF. In DNA form, the CDR3 reads TGTGCCAGCAGCCAAGATTTAGGGACCAAAAACATTCAGTACTTC.

The V gene is TRBV15, the J gene TRBJ2-2; D possibly corresponds to TRBD1 (6 bases). Germline CDR1 reads LNHNV; CDR2 reads YYDKDF (reference sequence). V was trimmed by 3 bases and J by 4 bases, leaving 15 bases between them. This CDR3 is built from 16 residues. The chain's CDR3 is CATSSAYREGTGELFF. The CDR3 DNA follows: TGTGCCACCAGCAGCGCCTACAGGGAAGGCACCGGGGAGCTGTTTTTT.

This chain uses TRBV19 with TRBJ2-1; 11 nucleotides agree with TRBD2. The CDR3 sequence is 17 residues long. Germline CDR1 and CDR2: LNHDA and SQIVND (reference sequence). J was trimmed by 0 bases and V by 6 bases; bases with no gene match: 7. The CDR3 protein is CASRTSGTLSSYNEQFF. DNA of the CDR3: TGTGCCAGTAGGACTAGCGGGACCCTGAGCTCCTACAATGAGCAGTTCTTC.

V gene TRBV4-2 combines with J gene TRBJ2-1; D is uncertain. This CDR3 comprises 15 residues. Trimming stripped 4 bases from V and 9 bases from J, with 19 bases between. Looked up from germline, CDR1 is LGHNA and CDR2 is YNFKEQ. The CDR3 is CASSLTLLILGEQFF. The DNA of the CDR3 is TGTGCCAGCAGCCTCACTCTCCTCATTTTGGGTGAGCAGTTCTTC.

The chain couples TRBV5-1 to TRBJ2-3, with 14 bases lining up with TRBD2. The germline gives CDR1 SGHRS, CDR2 YFSETQ. The CDR3 has 16 residues. V was pared by 4 bases and J by 7 bases, with 8 bases of the junction left unmatched. The CDR3 is CASSVAGTSGGHTQYF. DNA of the CDR3: TGCGCCAGCAGCGTAGCCGGGACTAGCGGGGGACATACGCAGTATTTT.

This clonotype was detected a few times. This CDR3 is CASSFGQNYGYTF. CDR3 in DNA: TGTGCCAGCAGTTTTGGACAGAACTATGGCTACACCTTC. The chain uses TRBV3-1 and TRBJ1-2; D is possibly TRBD1 (6 bases). Germline CDR1 reads LGHDT; CDR2 reads YNNKEL (reference sequence). This CDR3 has 13 residues. The V end was cut by 6 bases, the J end by 2 bases, with 10 bases between.

V is TRBV5-4 and J is TRBJ2-1; possible D gene TRBD2, 5 bases. From germline, CDR1 is SGHNT and CDR2 YYREEE (reference sequence). Trimming left V 0 bases short and J 8 bases short, with 12 bases between. This CDR3 has 14 amino acids. CDR3 loop: CASSLVAPGDEQFF. The CDR3 DNA is TGTGCCAGCAGCTTGGTAGCCCCCGGGGATGAGCAGTTCTTC.

V and J are TRBV9 and TRBJ2-2, with D possibly being TRBD1 (6 bases). Per the germline V gene, CDR1 is SGDLS and CDR2 is YYNGEE. The length of the CDR3 is 16 residues. V lost 0 bases to trimming and J lost 4 bases, with 13 bases between them. CDR3 bases: TGTGCCAGCAGCGTAGGGTTGGGGGCGAGCACCGGGGAGCTGTTTTTT. It translates to CASSVGLGASTGELFF.

The chain recombines TRBV12-3 or TRBV12-4 with TRBJ2-7, with 9 bases aligning to TRBD2. The CDR3 spans 14 residues. The V segment lost 1 base and the J segment 3 bases; nucleotides outside the gene matches: 1. The CDR3 DNA follows: TGTGCCAGCAGTTTAGAAGCGGGGGGCTACGAGCAGTACTTC. Protein: CASSLEAGGYEQYF.

The chain links TRBV11-2 to TRBJ2-3, with D unresolved. Germline V gives CDR1 SGHAT, CDR2 FQNNGV. The CDR3 contains 13 residues. V was pared by 7 bases and J by 4 bases, with 12 bases between. The CDR3 protein is CASTLGGPDTQYF. The CDR3, as DNA: TGTGCCAGCACCCTGGGCGGCCCAGATACGCAGTATTTT.

This sequence joins TRBV7-2 and TRBJ2-2, with D perhaps TRBD2 (7 bases). The germline V gene encodes CDR1 SGHTA and CDR2 FQGNSA. V lost 3 bases and J 4 bases, leaving 15 bases between the germline ends. The CDR3 loop spans 16 amino acids. The CDR3 is CASSLLGGGRTGELFF. The CDR3 DNA sequence: TGTGCCAGCAGCTTGCTAGGGGGGGGGCGCACCGGGGAGCTGTTTTTT.

J is TRBJ2-3 and V is TRBV5-1; D gene uncertain. V lost 0 bases and J lost 2, with 10 bases in between. Germline V lookup: CDR1 SGHRS, CDR2 YFSETQ. This CDR3 has 15 amino acids. This chain's CDR3 is CASSLELRDTDTQYF. CDR3 DNA sequence: TGCGCCAGCAGCTTGGAACTACGCGACACAGATACGCAGTATTTT. The full variable domain, rest sourced from reference TRBV5-1 and TRBJ2-3, is KAGVTQTPRYLIKTRGQQVTLSCSPISGHRSVSWYQQTPGQGLQFLFEYFSETQRNKGNFPGRFSGRQFSNSRSEMNVSTLELGDSALYLCASSLELRDTDTQYFGPGTRLTVL.

Comments on this clonotype: The germline gene is not matched at one end of the junction; a read error may be the cause. J is TRBJ2-5 and V is TRBV7-9; 11 nucleotides line up with TRBD1. The CDR3 is 15 residues long. Germline values: CDR1 SEHNR, CDR2 FQNEAQ (reference sequence). The CDR3 region is CASSVAGTGGETQYF. The CDR3 nucleotides are TGTGCCAGCAGCGTAGCCGGGACAGGGGGAGAGACCCAGTACTTC.

CDR3 nucleotides: TGTGCCTGGAGTGGGTCCGCCGGTGAGCAGTTCTTC. It specifies CAWSGSAGEQFF. V usage is TRBV30 and J usage is TRBJ2-1; D is ambiguous. V lost 1 base and J lost 9, with 10 bases in between. Germline V gene data show CDR1 as GTSNPN and CDR2 as SVGIG (reference sequence). The CDR3 extends over 12 amino acids.